This T cell receptor (beta chain) was sequenced in a study of CD8 T cells in Susac syndrome. Reverse transcription of 0.5 to 1 ug RNA was performed with random hexamers. MiXCR was run by TCRdb on the immunoSEQ multiplex PCR reads, yielding one entry per CDR3 protein. The sample yields 55,000 to 85,000 distinct CDR3 sequences, 96% seen once. Germline V gives CDR1 LGHNA, CDR2 YNFKEQ. This CDR3 region has 14 residues. Trimming removed 3 bases from V and 4 bases from J; junction bases left unmatched: 3. V gene TRBV4-2 combines with J gene TRBJ2-5; 9 bases fit TRBD1. Sequenced material: CD4+ T cells from PBMCs. This TCR came from a human donor with multiple sclerosis. The CDR3 loop is CASSQTGGTETQYF. Here the CDR3 DNA reads TGTGCCAGCAGCCAGACAGGGGGAACAGAGACCCAGTACTTC.